This T cell receptor beta chain was obtained from a study of persistence of HIV-infected CD4 T cells. Study context: Donors had been on suppressive ART for a median of roughly eight years. Multiple blood draws of up to 180 mL, except a couple of donors with single leukapheresis. Study findings and constraints: Antigen-responding cells were enriched for degenerate expanded CDR3beta sequences.

Sequencing used immunoSEQ version 4 in survey mode. The assay was immunoSEQ multiplex PCR, and TCRdb's table has in-frame clones only and misses some. The profile shows fewer than 15,000 clones, about three fifths of them singletons. Germline assignment: CDR1 GTSNPN and CDR2 SVGIG (reference sequence). This CDR3 has 13 amino acids. J lost 2 bases, V lost 6 bases, and 6 bases had no gene match. A note on this clone: The antigen is undetermined.

An overlapping HIV-1 Gag peptide pool stimulated these cells at 0.95 to 1 ug/peptide/mL. Responding CD4+ T cells were sorted by upregulation of both CD40 ligand and CD69. CD4+ T cell counts exceeded 400 cells/uL; CMV serology was positive. The sample here was CD4+ T cells sorted from PBMCs after approximately 18-hour stimulation, taken from a patient who received antiretroviral therapy. The sequence was collected from an adult man with HIV who was CMV-seropositive. The V gene is TRBV30, the J gene TRBJ2-7; 8 bases align to TRBD1. The CDR3 here is CACNRGFTYEQYF. CDR3 nucleotide sequence: TGTGCCTGCAACAGGGGGTTCACCTACGAGCAGTACTTC. Full variable domain (outside the CDR3, taken from reference TRBV30 and TRBJ2-7): SQTIHQWPATLVQPVGSPLSLECTVEGTSNPNLYWYRQAAGRGLQLLFYSVGIGQISSEVPQNLSASRPQDRQFILSSKKLLLSDSGFYLCACNRGFTYEQYFGPGTRLTVT.